This is a list of T cell receptor beta chains from one sample in a study of TIL therapy for anti-PD-1-resistant metastatic lung cancer. Profiling relied on immunoSEQ multiplex PCR, and the TCRdb table lists in-frame clones only, not all of them. The profile shows about 36,000 clones, around 67% of them singletons. Source: blood, taken at baseline. The receptor source for this set is a person aged 25 to 79 with non-small cell lung cancer. Each CDR3 is given with its conserved first and last residue. D genes are given only for firm matches. A clone size is listed for some rows: how often the clone was seen (once, few, many), or a class if it is expanded.

cdr3_nt	cdr3_aa	clone_size	d_call	v_call	j_call
TGTGCCAGCTCACCATTTTCGGTAACGCAGCGCGGGACTAGCGGGAGAAGGGATGAGCAGTTCTTC	CASSPFSVTQRGTSGRRDEQFF	.	TRBD2	TRBV18	TRBJ2-1
TGTGCCAGCAGCCATCTCCGGGACAGGGATCCTGGCTACACCTTC	CASSHLRDRDPGYTF	.	TRBD1	TRBV14	TRBJ1-2
TGCAGCGGAGGGGTGGTGCGGGAAGAGACCCAGTACTTC	CSGGVVREETQYF	.	.	TRBV29-1	TRBJ2-5
TGTGCCAGCAGTATCCTTTGGGGTAGTGAAAAACTGTTTTTT	CASSILWGSEKLFF	.	.	TRBV28	TRBJ1-4
TGTGCCAGCAGCGTAGGGGTAAGGGAGACCCAGTACTTC	CASSVGVRETQYF	.	.	TRBV9	TRBJ2-5
TGTGCCAGCAGTTCGCATACAGGGGAGTCCTACAATGAGCAGTTCTTC	CASSSHTGESYNEQFF	.	TRBD1	TRBV6-6	TRBJ2-1
TGCGCCAGCAGCGAGACCGGGACTAGCGTATACAATGAGCAGTTCTTC	CASSETGTSVYNEQFF	.	TRBD2	TRBV5-1	TRBJ2-1
TGTGCCAGCGGCGAGACGGGGCCCTCCTACGAGCAGTACTTC	CASGETGPSYEQYF	.	.	TRBV7-8	TRBJ2-7
TGCAGCGGGGGATGGGGGAACACTGAAGCTTTCTTT	CSGGWGNTEAFF	.	.	TRBV29-1	TRBJ1-1
TGTGCCAGCAGCCCGGAGGCCGGGACAGGGAGACTCGACTATGGCTACACCTTC	CASSPEAGTGRLDYGYTF	.	TRBD1	TRBV9	TRBJ1-2
TGTGCCAGCAGCTTGGCAGTATCCGGCTACACCTTC	CASSLAVSGYTF	.	.	TRBV5-6	TRBJ1-2
TGTGCCAGCAGCCCCCCCCTGGGGTTGGTGGAGGCCAGTGGCGGGGAGCTGTTTTTT	CASSPPLGLVEASGGELFF	.	.	TRBV7-9	TRBJ2-2
TGTGCCAGCAGCCTGGGAGTGACTAATGAAAAACTGTTTTTT	CASSLGVTNEKLFF	.	.	TRBV6-5	TRBJ1-4
TGTGCCAGCAGCTCTCCCGGAGGGACTAGCGGGGGGGGCACGCAGTATTTT	CASSSPGGTSGGGTQYF	.	.	TRBV21-1	TRBJ2-3
TGTGCCAGTAGCTATGGCGGGTCGGCGCAGTATTTT	CASSYGGSAQYF	.	.	TRBV19	TRBJ2-3
TGTGCCAGCAGCCAAGATCTCGGGACAGGGAGTGGAAACACCATATATTTT	CASSQDLGTGSGNTIYF	.	TRBD1	TRBV4-2	TRBJ1-3
TGTGCCAGCAGCTTAGATAGAGGGACTGGGTCTTTCTTT	CASSLDRGTGSFF	.	.	TRBV11-2	TRBJ1-1
TGTGCCAGTAGGCGAGAGGTTCCCGACAATGAGCAGTTCTTC	CASRREVPDNEQFF	.	.	TRBV19	TRBJ2-1
TGTGCCAGCAGCTTGATCAGGGGCGGAAACTATGGCTACACCTTC	CASSLIRGGNYGYTF	.	.	TRBV5-6	TRBJ1-2
TGTGCCAGCAGCTTAGTTGGTAGCGGGGGACGACACGGGGAGCTGTTTTTT	CASSLVGSGGRHGELFF	.	TRBD2	TRBV11-3	TRBJ2-2
TGTGCCAGCACCCAGTCTAGGCTGGGCAATGAGCAGTTCTTC	CASTQSRLGNEQFF	.	.	TRBV7-8	TRBJ2-1
TGTGCCAGCAGCTTACCTAGCGGGGGCTATAGCTCCTACAATGAGCAGTTCTTC	CASSLPSGGYSSYNEQFF	.	TRBD2	TRBV7-9	TRBJ2-1
TGTGCCACCAGCAGAGATCGGGACAGGGTCGATGAGCAGTTCTTC	CATSRDRDRVDEQFF	few	TRBD1	TRBV15	TRBJ2-1
TGCGCCAGCAGCTTCAGGACAGGGAACACTGAAGCTTTCTTT	CASSFRTGNTEAFF	few	TRBD1	TRBV5-1	TRBJ1-1
TGTGCCAGCAGTTTATGGGGGGCGAACACTGAAGCTTTCTTT	CASSLWGANTEAFF	.	.	TRBV7-3	TRBJ1-1
TGCGCCAGCAGCTTGGCCGGGACAGGGCGTTCACCCCTCCACTTT	CASSLAGTGRSPLHF	.	TRBD1	TRBV5-1	TRBJ1-6